This T cell receptor (beta chain) was sequenced in a study of T cell clonotyping in hematopoietic cell transplantation. Study context: Recipients' pretransplant samples followed cytoreduction. Whole-study results and caveats: Without cell sorting, CD4 versus CD8 contributions remain unresolved. Pathologically expanded recipient clonotypes increased progressively from day 30 to day 180 as diversity fell.

CDR3 size: 13 residues. V gave up 7 bases and J gave up 4 bases, with 13 bases separating them. The germline gives CDR1 MNHNS, CDR2 SASEGT. Specified time point: recipient sample about 28 days before transplant, after cytoreduction. Samples: about 28 days before transplant, then days 30, 100 and 180 after. Concerning this clone itself: Its antigen remains unknown.

TCRdb keeps only in-frame clones here, not all; method: immunoSEQ multiplex PCR. The sample lists approximately 80,000 clones; 90% to 97% were seen once. The chain is built from TRBV6-1 and TRBJ1-1; D is unclear. The receptor comes from a woman in her forties or fifties with acute myeloid leukemia. Some clones in this sample may be carry-over from other donors' samples. The starting material was peripheral blood mononuclear cells, obtained before stem cell transplant. CDR3 protein: CASNWLWLTEAFF. The CDR3 DNA follows: TGTGCCAGCAATTGGCTGTGGCTCACTGAAGCTTTCTTT.